What follows describes a single T cell receptor (beta chain). The antigen remains undetermined. The data are from a study of cytomegalovirus exposure and HLA in healthy donors. Study observations and caveats: Some public TCRs appeared in many individuals, while most sequences were rare. Later, an analysis found that TCR clusters from the first cohort tended to co-occur in the approximately 130 validation repertoires. Researchers counted some 150 TCR beta chains as cytomegalovirus-associated. Cytomegalovirus status was reportedly diagnosed by the classifier with high sensitivity and specificity.

Trimming took 0 bases from V and 1 from J, leaving 10 bases between them. Germline CDR1 is KGHSH and CDR2 is LQKENI. The CDR3 runs to 15 residues. Sequencing was performed with immunoSEQ multiplex PCR; in TCRdb, only in-frame clones are kept and a portion is missing. Of tens of thousands of clones listed, approximately 93% were seen once; the top ten hold roughly 1.4%. The source material was PBMCs. The origin of this receptor is a man between 18 and 29 years old in good health and CMV-seropositive. The chain couples TRBV18 to TRBJ2-7; TRBD2 might be the D (5 bases). The CDR3 nucleotides are TGTGCCAGCTCACCACCGTTCCGGGGTTCCTACGAGCAGTACTTC. This gives the protein CASSPPFRGSYEQYF.